A single sample is the source of the 5 T cell receptor beta chains below, sequenced in a study of cytomegalovirus exposure and HLA in healthy donors. This PCR relied on a set of 60 Vbeta primers and 13 Jbeta primers. The assay was immunoSEQ multiplex PCR, and TCRdb's table has in-frame clones only and misses some. The repertoire has about 70,000 clones, around 86% of them found once; the top ten carry about 2.1%. Sequenced input: PBMCs. The receptors shown here come from a woman aged 25 to 45 in good health and CMV-seronegative.

This chain uses TRBV14 with TRBJ1-1, with D possibly matching TRBD1 (5 bases). Trimming pared 7 bases from V and 3 bases from J, leaving 18 bases between. The CDR3 is 15 amino acids. The germline V gene has CDR1 SGHDN and CDR2 FVKESK. In DNA form, the CDR3 reads TGTGCCAGCACTCTGGGAGGGGCCGCGGACACTGAAGCTTTCTTT. Translating gives CASTLGGAADTEAFF.

The rearrangement links TRBV19 to TRBJ2-3; maybe TRBD1 (7 bases). CDR1 and CDR2 (germline): LNHDA, SQIVND (reference sequence). The CDR3 has 17 amino acids. The V gene lost 2 bases and the J gene lost 5 bases, with 20 bases spanning the gap. CDR3 sequence reads: CASSIQGQGGHQDTQYF. Written as DNA, the CDR3 is TGTGCCAGTAGTATACAAGGGCAGGGGGGTCACCAAGATACGCAGTATTTT.

The chain is built from TRBV19 and TRBJ2-1, with a tentative D call TRBD1 (6 bases). The germline gives CDR1 LNHDA, CDR2 SQIVND (reference sequence). This CDR3 is 13 amino acids long. With 5 bases removed from V and 6 bases from J, the gap between germline ends came to 11 bases. The CDR3 sequence: CASSVTGSNEQFF. The CDR3 coding sequence is TGTGCCAGTAGTGTCACAGGGTCCAATGAGCAGTTCTTC.

The gene calls are TRBV2 and TRBJ1-3; TRBD1 agrees at 8 bases. Germline V gene lookup returns CDR1 SNHLY and CDR2 FYNNEI. This CDR3 has 13 amino acids. Unmatched junction bases numbered 2, after V lost 10 bases and J lost 0 bases. The CDR3 loop is CAITGGSGNTIYF. CDR3 nucleotides: TGTGCCATCACAGGGGGCTCTGGAAACACCATATATTTT.

The chain recombines TRBV11-1 with TRBJ2-5, with TRBD2 as a possible D gene (7 bases). Germline CDR1 SGHAT, CDR2 FQDESV (reference sequence). This CDR3 is built from 16 residues. The V end was cut by 5 bases, the J end by 4 bases, with 20 bases between. The CDR3 coding sequence is TGTGCCAGCAGCCCCAGGGGCGGGAGACATTCAGAGACCCAGTACTTC. It is translated as CASSPRGGRHSETQYF.